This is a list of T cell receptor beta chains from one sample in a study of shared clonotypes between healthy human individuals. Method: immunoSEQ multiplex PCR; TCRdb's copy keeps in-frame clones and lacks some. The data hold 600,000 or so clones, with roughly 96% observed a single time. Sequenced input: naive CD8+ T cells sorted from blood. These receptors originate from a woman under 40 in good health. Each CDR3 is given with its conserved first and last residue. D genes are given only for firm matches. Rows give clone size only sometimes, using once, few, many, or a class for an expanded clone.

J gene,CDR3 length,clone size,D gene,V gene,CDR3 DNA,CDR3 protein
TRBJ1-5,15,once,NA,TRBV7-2,TGTGCCAGCAAAGCGACAGCTTATAGCAATCAGCCCCAGCATTTT,CASKATAYSNQPQHF
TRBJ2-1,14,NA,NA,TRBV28,TGTGCCAGCACGGACGGCCCAGGTCGGGATGAGCAGTTCTTC,CASTDGPGRDEQFF
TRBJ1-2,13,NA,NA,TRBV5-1,TGCGCCAGCAGCTATGATCTTAACTATGGCTACACCTTC,CASSYDLNYGYTF
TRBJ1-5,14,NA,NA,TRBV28,TGTGCCAGCAGTTTTGAGAGGGGGAATCAGCCCCAGCATTTT,CASSFERGNQPQHF
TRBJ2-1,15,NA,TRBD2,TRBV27,TGTGCCAGCAGTGAAGCGGGAGAGATCTACAATGAGCAGTTCTTC,CASSEAGEIYNEQFF
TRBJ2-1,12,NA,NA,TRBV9,TGTGCCAGCAGCTTTAGCGGACCTGAGCAGTTCTTC,CASSFSGPEQFF
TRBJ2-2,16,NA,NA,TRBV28,TGTGCCAGCAGTTGGATTGGGGGGAGTGGTACCGGGGAGCTGTTTTTT,CASSWIGGSGTGELFF
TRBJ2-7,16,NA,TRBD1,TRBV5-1,TGCGCCAGCAGCGTAGTTCCCGGGACAGGTCCCTACGAGCAGTACTTC,CASSVVPGTGPYEQYF
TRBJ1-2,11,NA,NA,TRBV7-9,TGTGCCAGCAGCTTCGGGGGCGGCTACACCTTC,CASSFGGGYTF
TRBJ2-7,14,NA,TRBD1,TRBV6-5,TGTGCCAGCAAACCGGGCAGGGGGCCCTACGAGCAGTACTTC,CASKPGRGPYEQYF
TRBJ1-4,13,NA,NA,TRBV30,TGTGCCGGGGTTGAGGGCTCCGATGAAAAACTGTTTTTT,CAGVEGSDEKLFF
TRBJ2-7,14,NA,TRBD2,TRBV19,TGTGCCAGTAGTCTCGAGCGGGAGGGCCTCGAGCAGTACTTC,CASSLEREGLEQYF
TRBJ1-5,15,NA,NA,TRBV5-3,TGTGCCAGAAGCTTGGCAGGTAATAGCAATCAGCCCCAGCATTTT,CARSLAGNSNQPQHF
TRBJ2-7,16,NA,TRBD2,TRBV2,TGTGCCAGCAGGGGGACTAGCGGGAGATCCACCTACGAGCAGTACTTC,CASRGTSGRSTYEQYF
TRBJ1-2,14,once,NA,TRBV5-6,TGTGCCAGCAGCTTGTCATGGAGTAACTATGGCTACACCTTC,CASSLSWSNYGYTF
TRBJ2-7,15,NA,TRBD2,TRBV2,TGTGCCAGCAGTGAATATATAGCGGGAGAGAGCGAGCAGTACTTC,CASSEYIAGESEQYF
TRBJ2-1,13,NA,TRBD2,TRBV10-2,TGCGCCAGCAGGCTAGCGGGAGACAATGAGCAGTTCTTC,CASRLAGDNEQFF
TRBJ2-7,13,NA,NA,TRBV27,TGTGCCAGCAGTTTACAGGGTTCCTACGAGCAGTACTTC,CASSLQGSYEQYF
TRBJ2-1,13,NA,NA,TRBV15,TGTGCCACCAGCGGTCTAGGGGAGAATGAGCAGTTCTTC,CATSGLGENEQFF
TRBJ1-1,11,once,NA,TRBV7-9,TGTGCCAGCAGCGACGGGACTGAAGCTTTCTTT,CASSDGTEAFF
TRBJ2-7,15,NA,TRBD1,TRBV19,TGTGCCAGTAGTCCGGGACAGGGGAGTTCCTACGAGCAGTACTTC,CASSPGQGSSYEQYF
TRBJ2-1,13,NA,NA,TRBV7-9,TGTGCCAGCAGCTTCCCAGCTTACGATGAGCAGTTCTTC,CASSFPAYDEQFF
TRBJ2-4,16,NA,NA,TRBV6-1,TGTGCCAGCAGTGCCATTCGGGGATCACCCAAAAACATTCAGTACTTC,CASSAIRGSPKNIQYF
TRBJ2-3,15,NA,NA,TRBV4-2,TGTGCCAGCAGTCCGCCGGGACGCAGCACAGATACGCAGTATTTT,CASSPPGRSTDTQYF
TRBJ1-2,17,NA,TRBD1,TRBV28,TGTGCCAGCACCGTTGATCCCGGGACAGGAGCTAACTATGGCTACACCTTC,CASTVDPGTGANYGYTF
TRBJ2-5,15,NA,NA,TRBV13,TGTGCCAGCAGCTTCGGGGCTAGCGAACAAGAGACCCAGTACTTC,CASSFGASEQETQYF
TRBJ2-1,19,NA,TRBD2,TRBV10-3,TGTGCCATCAGTGTACCGGGACTAGCGGCCTCCTACTCCTCCAATGAGCAGTTCTTC,CAISVPGLAASYSSNEQFF
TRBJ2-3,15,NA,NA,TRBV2,TGTGCCAGCAGTGAAGAGGATCCTAGCACAGATACGCAGTATTTT,CASSEEDPSTDTQYF
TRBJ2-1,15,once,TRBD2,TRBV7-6,TGTGCCAGCAGCTTAGAGGCTAGCGGTTACAATGAGCAGTTCTTC,CASSLEASGYNEQFF
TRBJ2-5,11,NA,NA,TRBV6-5,TGTGCCAGCTCAAATGGGGAGACCCAGTACTTC,CASSNGETQYF
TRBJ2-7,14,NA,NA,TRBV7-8,TGTGCCAGCAGTATTAGCGGAGCTCCGTACGAGCAGTACTTC,CASSISGAPYEQYF
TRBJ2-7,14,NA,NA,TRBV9,TGTGCCAGCAGCGTAGGTCTGGGCTCCTACGAGCAGTACTTC,CASSVGLGSYEQYF
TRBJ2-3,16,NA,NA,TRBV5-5,TGTGCCAGCAGCGACCTGATACAGCGGAACACAGATACGCAGTATTTT,CASSDLIQRNTDTQYF
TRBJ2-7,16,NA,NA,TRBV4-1,TGCGCCAGCAGCCAAGAGGTGGGGAGCGGTTCCTACGAGCAGTACTTC,CASSQEVGSGSYEQYF
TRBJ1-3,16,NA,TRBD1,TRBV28,TGTGCCAGCATGTGGGACAGGGGTCGATCCGGAAACACCATATATTTT,CASMWDRGRSGNTIYF
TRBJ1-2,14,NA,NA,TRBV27,TGTGCCAGCAGCCCCGGGGCGATTGGCTATGGCTACACCTTC,CASSPGAIGYGYTF
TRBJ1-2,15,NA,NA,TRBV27,TGTGCCAGCAGTTTCGGTGCGGGGGCGATAGGTGGCTACACCTTC,CASSFGAGAIGGYTF
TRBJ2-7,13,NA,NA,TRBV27,TGTGCCAGCGCCAAAGCGGGTTATTACGAGCAGTACTTC,CASAKAGYYEQYF
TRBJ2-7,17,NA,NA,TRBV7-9,TGTGCCAGCAGCTTAGCGCCCGGGGCGCGAGGTGAATACGAGCAGTACTTC,CASSLAPGARGEYEQYF
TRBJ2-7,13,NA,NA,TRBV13,TGTGCCAGCAGCCCGGGGGTAGCCTACGAGCAGTACTTC,CASSPGVAYEQYF